This T cell receptor (beta chain) was documented in a study of T cells in Graves' hyperthyroidism and ophthalmopathy. Study observations and caveats: Before onset, ophthalmopathy was predicted by the model a median around 6 months earlier.

Germline V gives CDR1 GTSNPN, CDR2 SVGIG (reference sequence). The V gene lost 0 bases and the J gene lost 2 bases, with 13 bases spanning the gap. The CDR3 length is 15 residues. TCR beta CDR3 sequences were amplified from RNA transcripts. Using the HTBI primer set, a first-round RT-PCR was run on the TCR CDR3. TCRdb analysed the multiplex PCR reads with MiXCR anew, one entry per CDR3 protein. The sample has fewer than 900,000 distinct CDR3 sequences, about 15% seen once. This clonotype was observed many times. Its specificity is unknown. Sequenced: blood. The sequence was obtained from a man younger than 30 with Graves' hyperthyroidism. The chain couples TRBV30 to TRBJ2-5, with a possible D match to TRBD2 (6 bases). The CDR3 nucleotides are TGTGCCTGGAGTGTTACCAGCGGGCTTCAAGAGACCCAGTACTTC. Translation: CAWSVTSGLQETQYF. Supplemented by reference TRBV30 and TRBJ2-5, the full variable domain reads SQTIHQWPATLVQPVGSPLSLECTVEGTSNPNLYWYRQAAGRGLQLLFYSVGIGQISSEVPQNLSASRPQDRQFILSSKKLLLSDSGFYLCAWSVTSGLQETQYFGPGTRLLVL.